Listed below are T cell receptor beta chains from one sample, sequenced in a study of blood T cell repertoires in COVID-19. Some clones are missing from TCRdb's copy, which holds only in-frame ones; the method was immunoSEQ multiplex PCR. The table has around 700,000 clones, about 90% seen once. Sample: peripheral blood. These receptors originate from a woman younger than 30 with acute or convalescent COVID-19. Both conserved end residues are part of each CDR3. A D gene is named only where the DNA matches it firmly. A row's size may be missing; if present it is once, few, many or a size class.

CDR3nt: TGTGCCAGCACCCCGGACAACAATTCACCCCTCCACTTT; CDR3aa: CASTPDNNSPLHF; j_gene: TRBJ1-6; d_gene: -; v_gene: TRBV28; abundance: -; len: 13
CDR3nt: TGTGCCAGCATCAAGTGGACGGGCGGGCCCTACGAGCAGTACTTC; CDR3aa: CASIKWTGGPYEQYF; j_gene: TRBJ2-7; d_gene: -; v_gene: TRBV21-1; abundance: -; len: 15
CDR3nt: TGTGCCAGCAGAAATAGCGGGACAGAGCAAGAGACCCAGTACTTC; CDR3aa: CASRNSGTEQETQYF; j_gene: TRBJ2-5; d_gene: -; v_gene: TRBV2; abundance: -; len: 15
CDR3nt: TGCGCCAGCAGCCAACCACGGGATAACTATGGCTACACCTTC; CDR3aa: CASSQPRDNYGYTF; j_gene: TRBJ1-2; d_gene: -; v_gene: TRBV4-1; abundance: once; len: 14
CDR3nt: TGTGCCAGCAGTTACTCGAGTCCCAGGGTGGGAAACACCATATATTTT; CDR3aa: CASSYSSPRVGNTIYF; j_gene: TRBJ1-3; d_gene: -; v_gene: TRBV6-5; abundance: once; len: 16
CDR3nt: TGTGCCACCAGTGATCCACAGGCGGGAGATCAGCCCCAGCATTTT; CDR3aa: CATSDPQAGDQPQHF; j_gene: TRBJ1-5; d_gene: -; v_gene: TRBV24-1; abundance: -; len: 15
CDR3nt: TGTGCCAGTAGTATAGTGGGAAGGGGCACCTACAATGAGCAGTTCTTC; CDR3aa: CASSIVGRGTYNEQFF; j_gene: TRBJ2-1; d_gene: -; v_gene: TRBV19; abundance: -; len: 16
CDR3nt: TGTGCCAGCAGCGTGAGTAGCGGGAGGACAGATACGCAGTATTTT; CDR3aa: CASSVSSGRTDTQYF; j_gene: TRBJ2-3; d_gene: TRBD2; v_gene: TRBV6-4; abundance: -; len: 15
CDR3nt: TGCGCCAGCTCGTTTAGGGCCGGGACAGAAACCTACGAGCAGTACTTC; CDR3aa: CASSFRAGTETYEQYF; j_gene: TRBJ2-7; d_gene: TRBD1; v_gene: TRBV5-1; abundance: few; len: 16
CDR3nt: TGTGCCAGCTCACCAGTGGTCCGGGACAGGGCCCTCGAGCAGTACTTC; CDR3aa: CASSPVVRDRALEQYF; j_gene: TRBJ2-7; d_gene: TRBD1; v_gene: TRBV18; abundance: -; len: 16
CDR3nt: TGCGCCAGCAGCCAAGATCCTGCGGGCAATCAGCCCCAGCATTTT; CDR3aa: CASSQDPAGNQPQHF; j_gene: TRBJ1-5; d_gene: -; v_gene: TRBV4-3; abundance: -; len: 15
CDR3nt: TGCGCCAGCAGCCAAGATTGGGGTCTCGGGAGCACTGAAGCTTTCTTT; CDR3aa: CASSQDWGLGSTEAFF; j_gene: TRBJ1-1; d_gene: -; v_gene: TRBV4-1; abundance: -; len: 16
CDR3nt: TGCGCCAGCAGCCAAGAGTGGGGAGACGATGAAGCTTTCTTT; CDR3aa: CASSQEWGDDEAFF; j_gene: TRBJ1-1; d_gene: -; v_gene: TRBV4-1; abundance: -; len: 14
CDR3nt: TGTGCCAGCAGCTTATGGGTGGACAGGCTCAATTCACCCCTCCACTTT; CDR3aa: CASSLWVDRLNSPLHF; j_gene: TRBJ1-6; d_gene: TRBD1; v_gene: TRBV7-9; abundance: -; len: 16
CDR3nt: TGCGCCAGCAGCACGGACAGGGGCGGCCACAATGAGCAGTTCTTC; CDR3aa: CASSTDRGGHNEQFF; j_gene: TRBJ2-1; d_gene: TRBD1; v_gene: TRBV5-1; abundance: -; len: 15
CDR3nt: TGTGCCTGGGCCTTAAGGGAGGGTGGCTACACCTTC; CDR3aa: CAWALREGGYTF; j_gene: TRBJ1-2; d_gene: -; v_gene: TRBV30; abundance: -; len: 12
CDR3nt: TGTGCCAGCAGGCCCGGGACAGGTAGGTGGACTGAAGCTTTCTTT; CDR3aa: CASRPGTGRWTEAFF; j_gene: TRBJ1-1; d_gene: TRBD1; v_gene: TRBV25-1; abundance: -; len: 15
CDR3nt: TGTGCCAGCAGAAGCGGGGGGGCAGATACGCAGTATTTT; CDR3aa: CASRSGGADTQYF; j_gene: TRBJ2-3; d_gene: TRBD2; v_gene: TRBV6-5; abundance: -; len: 13
CDR3nt: TGTGCCATCAGCGCACAGGGGTTCGAGCAGTACTTC; CDR3aa: CAISAQGFEQYF; j_gene: TRBJ2-7; d_gene: TRBD1; v_gene: TRBV10-3; abundance: -; len: 12
CDR3nt: TGTGCCAGCAGGCGCCTATATAGCAATCAGCCCCAGCATTTT; CDR3aa: CASRRLYSNQPQHF; j_gene: TRBJ1-5; d_gene: -; v_gene: TRBV28; abundance: -; len: 14
CDR3nt: TGTGCCAGCAGCTCGGACTCTAATCAGCCCCAGCATTTT; CDR3aa: CASSSDSNQPQHF; j_gene: TRBJ1-5; d_gene: -; v_gene: TRBV5-6; abundance: -; len: 13
CDR3nt: TGTGCCAGCTCATCGGAACAGGGGGGACACTATGGCTACACCTTC; CDR3aa: CASSSEQGGHYGYTF; j_gene: TRBJ1-2; d_gene: TRBD1; v_gene: TRBV18; abundance: -; len: 15
CDR3nt: TGTGCCAGCAGCCAAGAAGCGACTGCCACCTACAATGAGCAGTTCTTC; CDR3aa: CASSQEATATYNEQFF; j_gene: TRBJ2-1; d_gene: -; v_gene: TRBV3-1/TRBV3-2; abundance: -; len: 16
CDR3nt: TGTGCCATCAGTTTGGACAGGGGAGTGGTGGAGCTGTTTTTT; CDR3aa: CAISLDRGVVELFF; j_gene: TRBJ2-2; d_gene: TRBD1; v_gene: TRBV10-3; abundance: -; len: 14
CDR3nt: TGTGCCAGCAGCCCTACCCAGCGGGGGCGACTCACAGATACGCAGTATTTT; CDR3aa: CASSPTQRGRLTDTQYF; j_gene: TRBJ2-3; d_gene: TRBD2; v_gene: TRBV9; abundance: -; len: 17
CDR3nt: TGCGCCAGCAGCCAAGATGGGGGCGCCTACAATGAGCAGTTCTTC; CDR3aa: CASSQDGGAYNEQFF; j_gene: TRBJ2-1; d_gene: -; v_gene: TRBV4-1; abundance: -; len: 15
CDR3nt: TGCGCCAGCAGCCTATCCCGGGGGGCGGCGGAGACCCAGTACTTC; CDR3aa: CASSLSRGAAETQYF; j_gene: TRBJ2-5; d_gene: -; v_gene: TRBV4-1; abundance: -; len: 15
CDR3nt: TGTGCCTGGAGTAGTGAGAGCAATCAGCCCCAGCATTTT; CDR3aa: CAWSSESNQPQHF; j_gene: TRBJ1-5; d_gene: -; v_gene: TRBV30; abundance: -; len: 13
CDR3nt: TGTGCCAGCAGGATGGGGCCGGGCCGAAACGAGCAGTACTTC; CDR3aa: CASRMGPGRNEQYF; j_gene: TRBJ2-7; d_gene: -; v_gene: TRBV6-5; abundance: -; len: 14
CDR3nt: TGTGCCAGCCATCCTCGGACACGGGGGGCTAACTATGGCTACACCTTC; CDR3aa: CASHPRTRGANYGYTF; j_gene: TRBJ1-2; d_gene: -; v_gene: TRBV19; abundance: -; len: 16
CDR3nt: TGTGCCTGGAGTAGGGGAAATGAAGCTTTCTTT; CDR3aa: CAWSRGNEAFF; j_gene: TRBJ1-1; d_gene: -; v_gene: TRBV30; abundance: once; len: 11
CDR3nt: TGCGCCAGCAGGGACAGGGGTCCCACAGATACGCAGTATTTT; CDR3aa: CASRDRGPTDTQYF; j_gene: TRBJ2-3; d_gene: TRBD1; v_gene: TRBV5-1; abundance: -; len: 14
CDR3nt: TGCAGCGTGGACGGATTCGCGGGGGGCAATGGCTACACCTTC; CDR3aa: CSVDGFAGGNGYTF; j_gene: TRBJ1-2; d_gene: -; v_gene: TRBV29-1; abundance: -; len: 14
CDR3nt: TGTGCCAGCAGCCAGTTCCAGGGACAAGAGACCCAGTACTTC; CDR3aa: CASSQFQGQETQYF; j_gene: TRBJ2-5; d_gene: -; v_gene: TRBV14; abundance: -; len: 14
CDR3nt: TGCAGCGCCAACCCCCCAGGAAAAAGGGGCTACACCTTC; CDR3aa: CSANPPGKRGYTF; j_gene: TRBJ1-2; d_gene: -; v_gene: TRBV29-1; abundance: once; len: 13
CDR3nt: TGCGCCAGCAGCTTGGACACAGTCTCTGGAAACACCATATATTTT; CDR3aa: CASSLDTVSGNTIYF; j_gene: TRBJ1-3; d_gene: -; v_gene: TRBV5-1; abundance: -; len: 15
CDR3nt: TGTGCCAGCAGCTTGGGGGCGAACTATGGCTACACCTTC; CDR3aa: CASSLGANYGYTF; j_gene: TRBJ1-2; d_gene: -; v_gene: TRBV5-8; abundance: -; len: 13
CDR3nt: TGCGCCAGCAGCTGGCCCAACCGAAGAAATGGCTACACCTTC; CDR3aa: CASSWPNRRNGYTF; j_gene: TRBJ1-2; d_gene: -; v_gene: TRBV5-1; abundance: -; len: 14
CDR3nt: TGTGCCAGTAGAGGCAGGGAGGGGCCACCCCTCCACTTT; CDR3aa: CASRGREGPPLHF; j_gene: TRBJ1-6; d_gene: -; v_gene: TRBV19; abundance: -; len: 13
CDR3nt: TGTGCCAGCAGAACTCCCGAGCAAGAGACCCAGTACTTC; CDR3aa: CASRTPEQETQYF; j_gene: TRBJ2-5; d_gene: -; v_gene: TRBV7-9; abundance: -; len: 13
CDR3nt: TGTGCCAGCAGCAAGCCACAGGGCCCCGGGGAGCTGTTTTTT; CDR3aa: CASSKPQGPGELFF; j_gene: TRBJ2-2; d_gene: -; v_gene: TRBV7-2; abundance: -; len: 14
CDR3nt: TGCGCCAGCAGCCTTGGAGAGTGGTTCCCTCCTAGCTATGGCTACACCTTC; CDR3aa: CASSLGEWFPPSYGYTF; j_gene: TRBJ1-2; d_gene: -; v_gene: TRBV5-1; abundance: -; len: 17
CDR3nt: TGTGCCATCAGTGGCTATCAGGACACTGAAGCTTTCTTT; CDR3aa: CAISGYQDTEAFF; j_gene: TRBJ1-1; d_gene: -; v_gene: TRBV10-3; abundance: -; len: 13
CDR3nt: TGTGCCAGCAGCCAAGATACGGGGGGCAATAATTCACCCCTCCACTTT; CDR3aa: CASSQDTGGNNSPLHF; j_gene: TRBJ1-6; d_gene: -; v_gene: TRBV14; abundance: -; len: 16
CDR3nt: TGTGCCAGCAGCCCGACAGGACGGGACTATGGCTACACCTTC; CDR3aa: CASSPTGRDYGYTF; j_gene: TRBJ1-2; d_gene: -; v_gene: TRBV3-1/TRBV3-2; abundance: -; len: 14
CDR3nt: TGTGCCAGCAGCTTAAGACAGGGGGCAGACTACGAGCAGTACTTC; CDR3aa: CASSLRQGADYEQYF; j_gene: TRBJ2-7; d_gene: TRBD1; v_gene: TRBV7-9; abundance: -; len: 15
CDR3nt: TGTGCCAGTGGAAAACAGGGGGTCGGTGGCTACACCTTC; CDR3aa: CASGKQGVGGYTF; j_gene: TRBJ1-2; d_gene: TRBD1; v_gene: TRBV9; abundance: -; len: 13
CDR3nt: TGTGCCACCAGTGATAAGCGACAGACATCGGCTTTCTTT; CDR3aa: CATSDKRQTSAFF; j_gene: TRBJ1-1; d_gene: -; v_gene: TRBV24-1; abundance: -; len: 13
CDR3nt: TGTGCCACCAGCAGATGGAGGGTGAATTCACCCCTCCACTTT; CDR3aa: CATSRWRVNSPLHF; j_gene: TRBJ1-6; d_gene: -; v_gene: TRBV15; abundance: once; len: 14
CDR3nt: TGTGCCAGCAGCTTAACAGGGGAAAACACTGAAGCTTTCTTT; CDR3aa: CASSLTGENTEAFF; j_gene: TRBJ1-1; d_gene: TRBD1; v_gene: TRBV5-4; abundance: -; len: 14
CDR3nt: TGCGCCAGCAGTGAGTCGAGTGTGGACAGGGCCGCTTTCTTT; CDR3aa: CASSESSVDRAAFF; j_gene: TRBJ1-1; d_gene: TRBD1; v_gene: TRBV10-2; abundance: -; len: 14
CDR3nt: TGTGCCAGCCACCCCGGGATGAACACTGAAGCTTTCTTT; CDR3aa: CASHPGMNTEAFF; j_gene: TRBJ1-1; d_gene: -; v_gene: TRBV12-3/TRBV12-4; abundance: -; len: 13
CDR3nt: TGTGCCAGCAGCTTTCCCGAGGGCAATGAGCAGTTCTTC; CDR3aa: CASSFPEGNEQFF; j_gene: TRBJ2-1; d_gene: -; v_gene: TRBV5-4; abundance: -; len: 13